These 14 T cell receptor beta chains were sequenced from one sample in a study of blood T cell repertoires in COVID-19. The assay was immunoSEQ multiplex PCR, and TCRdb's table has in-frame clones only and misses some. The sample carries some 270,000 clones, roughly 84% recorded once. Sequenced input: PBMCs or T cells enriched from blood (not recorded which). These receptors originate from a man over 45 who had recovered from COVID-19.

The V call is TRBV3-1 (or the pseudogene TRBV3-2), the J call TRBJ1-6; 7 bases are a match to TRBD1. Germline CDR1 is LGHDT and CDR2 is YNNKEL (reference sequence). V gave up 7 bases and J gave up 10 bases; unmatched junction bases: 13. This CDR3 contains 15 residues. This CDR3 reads CASTLFGNRGSPLHF. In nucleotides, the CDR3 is TGTGCCAGCACATTGTTCGGAAACAGGGGCTCACCCCTCCACTTT.

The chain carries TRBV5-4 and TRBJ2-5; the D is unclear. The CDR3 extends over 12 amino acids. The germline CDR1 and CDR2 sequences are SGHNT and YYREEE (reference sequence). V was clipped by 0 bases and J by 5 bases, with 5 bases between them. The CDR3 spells CASSLVAETQYF. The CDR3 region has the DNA TGTGCCAGCAGCTTGGTCGCGGAGACCCAGTACTTC.

The CDR3 DNA reads TGTGCCAGCAGCTCCCTGGGACAGGGGGCATTATCGAATGGCTACACCTTC. Amino acids: CASSSLGQGALSNGYTF. V gene TRBV7-8 combines with J gene TRBJ1-2; 12 nucleotides agree with TRBD1. Per the germline V gene, CDR1 is SGHVS and CDR2 is FQNEAQ. Trimming took 4 bases from V and 6 from J; bases not matched to a gene: 12. This CDR3 has 17 amino acids.

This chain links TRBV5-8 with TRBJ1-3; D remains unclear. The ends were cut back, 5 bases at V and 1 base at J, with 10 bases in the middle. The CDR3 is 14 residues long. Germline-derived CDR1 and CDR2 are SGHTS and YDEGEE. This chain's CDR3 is CASRYGVSGNTIYF. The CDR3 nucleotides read TGTGCCAGCAGATACGGGGTATCTGGAAACACCATATATTTT.

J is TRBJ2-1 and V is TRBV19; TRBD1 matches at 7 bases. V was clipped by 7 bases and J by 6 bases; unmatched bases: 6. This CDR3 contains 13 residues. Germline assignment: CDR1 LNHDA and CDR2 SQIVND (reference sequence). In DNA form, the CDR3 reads TGTGCCAGTAAAGCGACAGGGACCAATGAGCAGTTCTTC. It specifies CASKATGTNEQFF. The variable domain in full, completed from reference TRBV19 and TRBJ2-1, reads DGGITQSPKYLFRKEGQNVTLSCEQNLNHDAMYWYRQDPGQGLRLIYYSQIVNDFQKGDIAEGYSVSREKKESFPLTVTSAQKNPTAFYLCASKATGTNEQFFGPGTRLTVL.

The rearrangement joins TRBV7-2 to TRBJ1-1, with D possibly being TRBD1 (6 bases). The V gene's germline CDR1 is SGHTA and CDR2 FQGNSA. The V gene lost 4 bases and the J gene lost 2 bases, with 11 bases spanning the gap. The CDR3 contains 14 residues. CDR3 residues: CASSSLGGNTEAFF. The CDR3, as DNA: TGTGCCAGCAGCTCACTAGGGGGAAACACTGAAGCTTTCTTT.

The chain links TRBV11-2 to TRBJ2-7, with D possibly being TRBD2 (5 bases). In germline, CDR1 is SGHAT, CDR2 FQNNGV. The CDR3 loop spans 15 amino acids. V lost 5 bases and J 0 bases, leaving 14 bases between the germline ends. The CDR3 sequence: CASSLPPGISYEQYF. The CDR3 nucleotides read TGTGCCAGCAGCCTCCCCCCGGGAATCTCCTACGAGCAGTACTTC.

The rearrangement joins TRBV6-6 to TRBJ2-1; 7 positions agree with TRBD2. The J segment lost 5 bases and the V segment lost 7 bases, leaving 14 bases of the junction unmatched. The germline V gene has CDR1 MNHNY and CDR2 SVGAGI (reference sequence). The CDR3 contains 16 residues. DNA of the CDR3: TGTGCCAGCACCGGACGGCCTAGCGGCAGGGACAATGAGCAGTTCTTC. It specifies CASTGRPSGRDNEQFF.

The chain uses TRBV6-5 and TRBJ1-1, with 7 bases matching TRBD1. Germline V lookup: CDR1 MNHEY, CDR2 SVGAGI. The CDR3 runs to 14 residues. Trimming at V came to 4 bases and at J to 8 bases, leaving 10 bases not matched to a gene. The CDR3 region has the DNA TGTGCCAGCAGTTGGGACAGAAGGAATAACGAAGCTTTCTTT. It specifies CASSWDRRNNEAFF.

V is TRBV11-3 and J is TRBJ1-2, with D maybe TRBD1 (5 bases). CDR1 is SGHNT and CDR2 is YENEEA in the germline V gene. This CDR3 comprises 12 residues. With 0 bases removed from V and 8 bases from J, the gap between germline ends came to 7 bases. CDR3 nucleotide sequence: TGTGCCAGCAGCTTAGACAGGGTAGGCTACACCTTC. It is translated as CASSLDRVGYTF.

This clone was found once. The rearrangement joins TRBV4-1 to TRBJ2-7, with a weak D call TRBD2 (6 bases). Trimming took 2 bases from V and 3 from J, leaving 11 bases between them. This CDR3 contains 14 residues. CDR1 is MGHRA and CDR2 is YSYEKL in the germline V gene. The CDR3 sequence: CASSQTGGDYEQYF. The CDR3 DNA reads TGCGCCAGCAGCCAAACCGGGGGTGACTACGAGCAGTACTTC.

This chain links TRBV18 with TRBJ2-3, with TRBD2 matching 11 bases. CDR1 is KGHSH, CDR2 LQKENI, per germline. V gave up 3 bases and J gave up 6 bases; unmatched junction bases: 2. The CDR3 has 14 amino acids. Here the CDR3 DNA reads TGTGCCAGCTCACCTCCTAGCGGGAGGGATACGCAGTATTTT. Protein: CASSPPSGRDTQYF. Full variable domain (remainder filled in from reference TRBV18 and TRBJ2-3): NAGVMQNPRHLVRRRGQEARLRCSPMKGHSHVYWYRQLPEEGLKFMVYLQKENIIDESGMPKERFSAEFPKEGPSILRIQQVVRGDSAAYFCASSPPSGRDTQYFGPGTRLTVL.

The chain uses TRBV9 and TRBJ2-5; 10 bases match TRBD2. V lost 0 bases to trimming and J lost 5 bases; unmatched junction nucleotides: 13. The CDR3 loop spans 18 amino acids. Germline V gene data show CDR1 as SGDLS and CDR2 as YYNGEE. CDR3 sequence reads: CASSVGGTAGGPGETQYF. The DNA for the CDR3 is TGTGCCAGCAGCGTAGGAGGGACAGCGGGAGGGCCGGGGGAGACCCAGTACTTC.

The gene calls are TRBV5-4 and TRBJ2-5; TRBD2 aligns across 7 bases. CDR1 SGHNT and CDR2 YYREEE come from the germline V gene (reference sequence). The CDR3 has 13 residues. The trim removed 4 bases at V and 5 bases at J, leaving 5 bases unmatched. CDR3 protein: CASSGGRVETQYF. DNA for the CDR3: TGTGCCAGCAGCGGGGGGAGGGTGGAGACCCAGTACTTC.